In its sample, the clone carrying this TCR beta chain was seen many times. Whole blood was used without fractionation, so all unsorted peripheral T cells were included. The sample belongs to a study of HIV-infected patients and healthy controls. Reverse transcription used about 510 ng RNA and constant-region primers for alpha and beta. Each of the alpha and beta chains got its own library through chain-specific third strand synthesis with indices. A single record per CDR3 protein comes from TCRdb applying MiXCR to the 5' RACE reads. The table includes thousands of distinct CDR3 sequences, 7% to 10% detected once. V was trimmed by 5 bases and J by 0 bases, leaving 15 bases between them. Germline V gene data show CDR1 as SGHRS and CDR2 as YFSETQ. The CDR3 loop spans 16 amino acids.

The V call is TRBV5-1, the J call TRBJ2-1; D might be TRBD2 (6 bases). Sequenced here: blood, sampled before antiretroviral therapy. The TCR originated in an adult with HIV infection. The DNA of the CDR3 is TGCGCCAGCAGGTCCGTAGCGGAAAGCTCCTACAATGAGCAGTTCTTC. Residues: CASRSVAESSYNEQFF.